One sample yielded the 10 T cell receptor beta chains listed below, sequenced in a study of shared clonotypes between healthy human individuals. It was CD45RO-negative cells, positively selected for CCR7, that made up naive CD8 cells, with terminally differentiated effector memory CD45RA+ cells excluded. Generated by immunoSEQ multiplex PCR, the TCRdb table keeps only in-frame clones and is missing some. The sample comprises about 2 million clones, about 95% of which are singletons, and around 1.2% rests with the top ten. Sequencing was performed on naive CD8+ T cells sorted from blood. The origin of the receptors is a man aged 18-30 years in good health.

The chain uses TRBV29-1 and TRBJ2-7; weak D call: TRBD2 (5 bases). The CDR3 totals 11 residues. Trimming took off 4 bases at V and 7 bases at J, with 11 bases between the two ends. Germline V lookup: CDR1 SQVTM, CDR2 ANQGSEA. CDR3 DNA: TGCAGCGTTGGCGACGGCGGGGAGCAGTACTTC. Its protein product is CSVGDGGEQYF.

Comment on this clone: This sample includes further DNA sequences coding for the same CDR3. V gene TRBV19 combines with J gene TRBJ2-7; D is unresolved. Deletions cut 5 bases from V and 1 base from J, with 9 bases between. The CDR3 length is 13 residues. The germline gives CDR1 LNHDA, CDR2 SQIVND (reference sequence). CDR3 sequence: CASSLTGSYEQYF. The CDR3 DNA is TGTGCCAGTAGTTTGACTGGATCCTACGAGCAGTACTTC.

This chain uses TRBV6-5 with TRBJ2-1; D may match TRBD1 or TRBD2 (5 bases each). Trimming shortened V by 8 bases and J by 10 bases, and 9 bases separated the two germline ends. The CDR3 totals 10 residues. Germline V gene lookup returns CDR1 MNHEY and CDR2 SVGAGI. The CDR3 is CASGWGEQFF. Written as DNA, the CDR3 is TGTGCCAGCGGCTGGGGGGAGCAGTTCTTC.

The gene calls are TRBV11-2 and TRBJ2-7; a weak D match, TRBD2 (5 bases). The CDR3 runs to 16 residues. From germline, CDR1 is SGHAT and CDR2 FQNNGV. V shed 4 bases and J shed 0 bases, with 16 bases lying between them. CDR3 loop: CASSSHAPAASYEQYF. CDR3 coding DNA: TGTGCCAGCAGCTCCCACGCGCCAGCGGCCTCCTACGAGCAGTACTTC.

Remarks on this clone: This may be a read error: a much more frequent sequence differs by one nucleotide. Other nucleotide sequences in the sample specify the same CDR3. This rearrangement joins TRBV25-1 to TRBJ1-2; D is ambiguous. The CDR3 totals 11 residues. Between the trimmed V and J ends, which lost 4 bases and 4 bases, there was a span of 4 bases. CDR1 MGHDK and CDR2 SYGVNS come from the germline V gene. CDR3 amino acids: CASSVGYGYTF. For the CDR3, the DNA is TGTGCCAGCAGTGTAGGCTATGGCTACACCTTC.

V gene TRBV12-5 combines with J gene TRBJ2-7; TRBD1 matches at 9 bases. The CDR3 runs 13 residues. The junction had 1 base not matched to a gene; V was cut back by 1 base and J by 6 bases. Germline lookup yields CDR1 LGHNT and CDR2 FRNRAP. The CDR3 region is CASGLGGQGEQYF. CDR3 coding DNA: TGTGCTAGTGGTTTGGGGGGACAGGGCGAGCAGTACTTC. The full variable domain, in which reference TRBV12-5 and TRBJ2-7 provide the parts outside the CDR3, is DARVTQTPRHKVTEMGQEVTMRCQPILGHNTVFWYRQTMMQGLELLAYFRNRAPLDDSGMPKDRFSAEMPDATLATLKIQPSEPRDSAVYFCASGLGGQGEQYFGPGTRLTVT.

The chain links TRBV30 to TRBJ2-1, with 11 nucleotides matching TRBD2. This CDR3 contains 16 residues. CDR1 and CDR2 from the germline V gene are GTSNPN and SVGIG (reference sequence). Trimming cost V 3 bases and J 6 bases; bases outside gene matches: 10. DNA for the CDR3: TGTGCCTGGAGCGTTAAACTAGCGGGAGTAGGCAATGAGCAGTTCTTC. Translation: CAWSVKLAGVGNEQFF.

This clone was seen only once. This rearrangement joins TRBV7-9 to TRBJ2-1; D unresolved. The germline V gene has CDR1 SEHNR and CDR2 FQNEAQ (reference sequence). This CDR3 is 13 amino acids long. Trimming cost V 1 base and J 5 bases, with 6 bases left between them. CDR3 sequence reads: CASSLERDNEQFF. The CDR3 DNA follows: TGTGCCAGCAGCTTAGAACGGGACAATGAGCAGTTCTTC.

J is TRBJ2-2 and V is TRBV30, with D possibly called TRBD1 or TRBD2 (5 bases each). The CDR3 runs to 17 residues. V was clipped by 1 base and J by 1 base, with 16 bases between them. The germline gives CDR1 GTSNPN, CDR2 SVGIG (reference sequence). The CDR3 loop reads CAWSEIDRDENTGELFF. For the CDR3, the DNA is TGTGCCTGGAGTGAAATTGACCGGGACGAGAACACCGGGGAGCTGTTTTTT.

The chain joins TRBV29-1 to TRBJ2-7, with D possibly being TRBD1 (6 bases). CDR3 length equals 14 residues. V gave up 3 bases and J gave up 6 bases, with 18 bases separating them. In germline, CDR1 is SQVTM, CDR2 ANQGSEA. DNA of the CDR3: TGCAGCGTTGATGGACAGAAACTCGACGGCGAGCAGTACTTC. It codes for CSVDGQKLDGEQYF.